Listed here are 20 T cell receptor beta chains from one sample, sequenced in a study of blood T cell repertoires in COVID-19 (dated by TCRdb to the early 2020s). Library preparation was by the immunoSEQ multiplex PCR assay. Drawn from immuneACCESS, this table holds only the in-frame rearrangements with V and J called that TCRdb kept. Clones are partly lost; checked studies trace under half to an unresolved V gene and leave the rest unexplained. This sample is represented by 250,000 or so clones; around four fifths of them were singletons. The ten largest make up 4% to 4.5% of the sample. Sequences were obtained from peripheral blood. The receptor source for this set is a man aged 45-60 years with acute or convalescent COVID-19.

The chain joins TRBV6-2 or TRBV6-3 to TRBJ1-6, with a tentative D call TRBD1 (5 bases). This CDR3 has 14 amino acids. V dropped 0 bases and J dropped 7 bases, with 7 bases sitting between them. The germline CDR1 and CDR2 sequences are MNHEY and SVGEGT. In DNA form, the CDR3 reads TGTGCCAGCAGTTACTCGACAGTGAATTCACCCCTCCACTTT. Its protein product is CASSYSTVNSPLHF.

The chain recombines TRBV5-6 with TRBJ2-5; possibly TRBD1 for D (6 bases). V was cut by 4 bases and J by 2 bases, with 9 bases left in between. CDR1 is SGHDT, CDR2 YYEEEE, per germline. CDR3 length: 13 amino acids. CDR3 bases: TGTGCCAGCAGCCCAGGGGTACAAGAGACCCAGTACTTC. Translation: CASSPGVQETQYF. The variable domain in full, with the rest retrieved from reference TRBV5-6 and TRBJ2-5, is DAGVTQSPTHLIKTRGQQVTLRCSPKSGHDTVSWYQQALGQGPQFIFQYYEEEERQRGNFPDRFSGHQFPNYSSELNVNALLLGDSALYLCASSPGVQETQYFGPGTRLLVL.

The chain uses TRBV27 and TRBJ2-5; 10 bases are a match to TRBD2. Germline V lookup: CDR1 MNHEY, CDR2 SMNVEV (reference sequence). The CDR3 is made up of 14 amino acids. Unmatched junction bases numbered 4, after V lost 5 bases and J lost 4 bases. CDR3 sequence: CASSLAGVGETQYF. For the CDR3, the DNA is TGTGCCAGCAGTCTAGCGGGAGTTGGAGAGACCCAGTACTTC.

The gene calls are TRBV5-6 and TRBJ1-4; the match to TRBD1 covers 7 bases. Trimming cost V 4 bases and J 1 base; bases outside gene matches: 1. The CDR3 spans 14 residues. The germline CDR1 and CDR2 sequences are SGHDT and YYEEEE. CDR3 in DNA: TGTGCCAGCAGCCGACAGGGAACTAATGAAAAACTGTTTTTT. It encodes CASSRQGTNEKLFF.

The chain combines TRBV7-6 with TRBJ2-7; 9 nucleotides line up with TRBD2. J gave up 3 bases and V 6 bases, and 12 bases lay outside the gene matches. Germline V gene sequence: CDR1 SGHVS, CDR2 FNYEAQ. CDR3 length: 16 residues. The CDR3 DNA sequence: TGTGCCAGCAGTCCAGCAAGGCTAGCGGGAATCTACGAGCAGTACTTC. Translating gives CASSPARLAGIYEQYF.

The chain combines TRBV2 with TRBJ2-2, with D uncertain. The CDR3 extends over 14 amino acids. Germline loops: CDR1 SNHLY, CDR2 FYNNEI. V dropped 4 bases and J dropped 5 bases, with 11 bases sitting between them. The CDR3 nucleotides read TGTGCCAGCAGTGTAGGAGCGAGTACCGGGGAGCTGTTTTTT. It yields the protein CASSVGASTGELFF.

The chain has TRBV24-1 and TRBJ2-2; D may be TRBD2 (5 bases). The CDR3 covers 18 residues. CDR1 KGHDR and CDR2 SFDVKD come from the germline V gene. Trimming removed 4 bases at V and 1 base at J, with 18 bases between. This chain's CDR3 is CATSDRKGHEGNTGELFF. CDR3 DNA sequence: TGTGCCACCAGTGACAGAAAAGGCCACGAGGGGAACACCGGGGAGCTGTTTTTT.

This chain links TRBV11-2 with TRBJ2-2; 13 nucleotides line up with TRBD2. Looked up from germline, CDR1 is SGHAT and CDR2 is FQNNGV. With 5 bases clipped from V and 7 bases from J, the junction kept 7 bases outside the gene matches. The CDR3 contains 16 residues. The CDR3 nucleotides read TGTGCCAGCAGCCCGGGACTAGCGGGGAGGAGCGGGGAGCTGTTTTTT. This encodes CASSPGLAGRSGELFF. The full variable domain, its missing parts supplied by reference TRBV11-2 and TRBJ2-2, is EAGVAQSPRYKIIEKRQSVAFWCNPISGHATLYWYQQILGQGPKLLIQFQNNGVVDDSQLPKDRFSAERLKGVDSTLKIQPAKLEDSAVYLCASSPGLAGRSGELFFGEGSRLTVL.

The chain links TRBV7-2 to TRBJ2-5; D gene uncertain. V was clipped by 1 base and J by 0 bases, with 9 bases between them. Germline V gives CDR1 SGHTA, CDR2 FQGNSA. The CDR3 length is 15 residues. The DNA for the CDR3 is TGTGCCAGCAGCTTAGTAAGCTCCCACCAAGAGACCCAGTACTTC. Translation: CASSLVSSHQETQYF.

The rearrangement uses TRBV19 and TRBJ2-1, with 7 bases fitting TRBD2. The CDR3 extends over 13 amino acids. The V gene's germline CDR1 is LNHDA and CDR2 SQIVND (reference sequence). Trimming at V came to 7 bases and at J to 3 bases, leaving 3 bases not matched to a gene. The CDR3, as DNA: TGTGCCAGTAATTGGGGGGGCTACAATGAGCAGTTCTTC. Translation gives CASNWGGYNEQFF.

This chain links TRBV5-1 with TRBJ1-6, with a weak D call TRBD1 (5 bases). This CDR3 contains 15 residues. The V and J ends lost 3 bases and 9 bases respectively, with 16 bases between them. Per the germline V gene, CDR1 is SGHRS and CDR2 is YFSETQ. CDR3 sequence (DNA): TGCGCCAGCAGCTGGGTCGCAGTCGGGGGTTCACCCCTCCACTTT. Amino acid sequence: CASSWVAVGGSPLHF.

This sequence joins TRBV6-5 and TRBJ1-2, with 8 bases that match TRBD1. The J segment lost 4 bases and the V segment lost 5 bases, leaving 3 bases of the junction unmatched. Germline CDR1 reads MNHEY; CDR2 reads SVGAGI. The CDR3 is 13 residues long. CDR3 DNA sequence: TGTGCCAGCAGTCCCGGGACAGGCTATGGCTACACCTTC. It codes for CASSPGTGYGYTF.

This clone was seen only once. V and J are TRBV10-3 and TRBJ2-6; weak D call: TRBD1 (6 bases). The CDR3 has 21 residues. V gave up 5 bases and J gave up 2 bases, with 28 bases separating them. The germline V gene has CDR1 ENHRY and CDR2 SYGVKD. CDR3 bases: TGTGCCATCAGTTCAACCTCAACCGTAAGGACAGTCCCCACTGGGGCCAACGTCCTGACTTTC. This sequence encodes CAISSTSTVRTVPTGANVLTF.

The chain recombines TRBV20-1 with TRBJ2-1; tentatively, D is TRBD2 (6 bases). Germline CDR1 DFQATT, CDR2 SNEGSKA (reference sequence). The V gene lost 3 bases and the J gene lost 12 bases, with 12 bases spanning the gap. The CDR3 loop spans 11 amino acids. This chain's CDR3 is CSASSSVLQFF. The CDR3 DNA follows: TGCAGTGCTAGCTCTAGCGTGCTGCAGTTCTTC.

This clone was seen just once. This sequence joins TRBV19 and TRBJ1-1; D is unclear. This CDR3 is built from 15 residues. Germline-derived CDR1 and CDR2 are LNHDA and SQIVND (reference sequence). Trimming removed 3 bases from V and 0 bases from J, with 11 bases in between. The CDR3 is CASSMGGTVNTEAFF. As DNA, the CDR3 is TGTGCCAGTAGTATGGGAGGTACAGTGAACACTGAAGCTTTCTTT.

Here the CDR3 reads CASSTSVTSTDTQYF. DNA for the CDR3: TGCGCCAGCTCAACTAGCGTTACTAGCACAGATACGCAGTATTTT. The V call is TRBV5-1, the J call TRBJ2-3, with 7 bases that match TRBD2. The CDR3 spans 15 residues. CDR1 and CDR2 from the germline V gene are SGHRS and YFSETQ. J was trimmed by 0 bases and V by 7 bases; bases with no gene match: 8.

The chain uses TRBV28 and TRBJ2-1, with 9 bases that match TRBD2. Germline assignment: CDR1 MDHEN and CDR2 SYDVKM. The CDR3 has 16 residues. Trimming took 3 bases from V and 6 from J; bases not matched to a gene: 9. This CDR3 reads CASSLSGAGGLNEQFF. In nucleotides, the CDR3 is TGTGCCAGCAGTTTGTCGGGAGCGGGAGGCCTCAATGAGCAGTTCTTC.

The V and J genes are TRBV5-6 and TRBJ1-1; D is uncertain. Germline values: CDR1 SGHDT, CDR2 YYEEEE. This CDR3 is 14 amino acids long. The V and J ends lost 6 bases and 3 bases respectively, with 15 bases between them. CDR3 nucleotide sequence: TGTGCCAGCATCCTACGCGGGGAATACACTGAAGCTTTCTTT. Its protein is CASILRGEYTEAFF.

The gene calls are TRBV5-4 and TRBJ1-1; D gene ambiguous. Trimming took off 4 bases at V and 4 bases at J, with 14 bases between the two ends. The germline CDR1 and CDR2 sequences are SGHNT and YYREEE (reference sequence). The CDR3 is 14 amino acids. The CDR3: CASSATDHGTEAFF. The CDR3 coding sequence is TGTGCCAGCAGCGCCACAGACCACGGCACTGAAGCTTTCTTT.

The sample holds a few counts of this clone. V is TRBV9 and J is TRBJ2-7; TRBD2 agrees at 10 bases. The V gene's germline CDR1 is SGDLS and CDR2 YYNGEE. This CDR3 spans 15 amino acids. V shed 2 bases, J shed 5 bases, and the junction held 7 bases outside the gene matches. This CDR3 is CASSVEREGFHEQYF. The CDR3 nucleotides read TGTGCCAGCAGCGTCGAGCGGGAGGGCTTCCACGAGCAGTACTTC.